The TCR beta chain described here comes from a study of blood T cell repertoires in COVID-19. Germline lookup yields CDR1 SGHKS and CDR2 YYEKEE (reference sequence). The CDR3 consists of 15 residues. V gave up 4 bases and J gave up 7 bases; unmatched junction bases: 10. Libraries were prepared by immunoSEQ multiplex PCR; TCRdb keeps only in-frame clonotypes and omits some of them. This sample has about 200,000 clones, with more than 65% found just once. Assignment of participants to cohorts was predicated upon participant-reported clinical history. Either two negative PCRs, clearance, or symptom resolution qualified Cohort 3 donors as recovered.

The chain links TRBV5-5 to TRBJ1-5, with 8 bases matching TRBD1. The sequencing sample was made of PBMCs or T cells enriched from blood (not recorded which). This sequence was found in a middle-aged man who had recovered from COVID-19. For the CDR3, the DNA is TGTGCCAGCAGCGAAGACGACAGGGGACGACAGCCCCAGCATTTT. Protein: CASSEDDRGRQPQHF.